This TCR beta chain was identified during a study of blood T cell repertoires in COVID-19 (dated by TCRdb to about 2020). Notes on the research overall: Collaborator samples came from the United States, Italy and Spain and covered acute and convalescent phases of COVID-19. Samples came from the ongoing ImmuneRACE study (first 160 participants) plus 1,254 subjects from 6 global collaborators. The repertoires were released in a freely available public database intended as a resource for research on the immune response to SARS-CoV-2. A de-identified subject ID, COVID-19 status, age in years and sex were almost always included in the sample metadata. The material from the prospective study consisted of cDNA or gDNA derived from T cells, B-cell-depleted T cells, or PBMCs. Deeply sampled blood TCRbeta repertoires from subjects exposed to, actively infected with, or recovered from COVID-19 were included in the dataset. Where HLA class I and class II types were available, the types were taken from metadata supplied by the sample provider, not from assay-based typing. The full study reports these points: The amount of clinical and demographic metadata varied by source and participant and was provided uncurated.

Each collaborating institution followed its own protocols to collect whole blood in K2EDTA tubes. Collaborator samples were shipped for TCRbeta analysis as frozen whole blood, isolated PBMCs, or DNA extracted from either sample type. Notes on this clone: Its antigen remains unidentified. No qualities accompany the bases; no much larger clone lies one base away.

The immunoSEQ Assay, a bias-controlled multiplex PCR, was used to amplify TCRbeta CDR3 regions from genomic DNA. The study's own analysis went as follows. The number of nucleated cells in each sample was estimated from the amplification of reference gene primers within the assay. Sequence reads were collapsed and filtered to measure the absolute abundance of every unique TCRbeta CDR3 rearrangement. For each sample, productive Simpson clonality was calculated by taking the square root of Simpson's diversity index across productive rearrangements. TCRdb obtained this table from immuneACCESS and retained in-frame rearrangements with V and J assigned. These tables miss some clones; where compared with another copy, unresolved V genes account for less than half of the shortfall, and the remainder is unexplained. V, J and clone size derive from that table, while D and trimming were established from the DNA sequence. This sample is represented by 99,000 or so clones; over 75% of them were singletons. Together, the top ten hold 6% of the sample.

Taken from the germline V gene, the CDR1 and CDR2 loops are LGHNA and YNFKEQ. Including cysteine and phenylalanine, the CDR3 has 13 amino acids. The DNA shown is the 39-base CDR3, in frame from base 1. Trimming takes 2 bases from V and 4 bases from J, and the germline ends sit 9 bases apart. Sequenced material: peripheral blood. Here the chain combines TRBV4-2 and TRBJ2-7; TRBD2 could be the D gene, as 5 bases match. The receptor was isolated from a human donor in a cohort sampled during active COVID-19. The CDR3 region reads CASSQPDSYEQYF. The DNA reads TGTGCCAGCAGCCAACCGGACTCGTACGAGCAGTACTTC.